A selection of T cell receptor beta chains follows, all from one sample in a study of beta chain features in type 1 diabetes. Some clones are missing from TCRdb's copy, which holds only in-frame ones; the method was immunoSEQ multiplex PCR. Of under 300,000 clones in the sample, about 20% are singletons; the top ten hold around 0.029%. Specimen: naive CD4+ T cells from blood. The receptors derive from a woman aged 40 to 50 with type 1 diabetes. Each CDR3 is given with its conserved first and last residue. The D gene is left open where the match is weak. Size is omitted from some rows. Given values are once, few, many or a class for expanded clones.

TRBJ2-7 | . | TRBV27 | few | TGTGCCAGCAGTTTAAAGCGGCAGGCGTGGAACGAGCAGTACTTC | CASSLKRQAWNEQYF
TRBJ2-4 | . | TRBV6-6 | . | TGTGCCAGCAGCACTAGAGAGGAGGCCAAAAACATTCAGTACTTC | CASSTREEAKNIQYF
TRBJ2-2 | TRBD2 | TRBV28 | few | TGTGCCAGCAGTTTAGTTCGGACTAGCGGCACCGGGGAGCTGTTTTTT | CASSLVRTSGTGELFF
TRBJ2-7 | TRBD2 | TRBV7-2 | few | TGTGCCAGCAGCCCTAGCGGGAGTCACGAGCAGTACTTC | CASSPSGSHEQYF
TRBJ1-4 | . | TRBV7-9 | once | TGTGCCAGCAGCTTAACAACAGATCGGGAAAAACTGTTTTTT | CASSLTTDREKLFF
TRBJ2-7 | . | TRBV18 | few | TGTGCCAGCTCCCGGGGCTACGAGCAGTACTTC | CASSRGYEQYF
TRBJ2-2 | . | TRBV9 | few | TGTGCCAGCAGCGTAGAACAACACGGAGCTTTGAACACCGGGGAGCTGTTTTTT | CASSVEQHGALNTGELFF
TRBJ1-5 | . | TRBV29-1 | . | TGCAGCGCCCGGGAGGGCGAAGATCAGCCCCAGCATTTT | CSAREGEDQPQHF
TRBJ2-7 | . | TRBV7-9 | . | TGTGCCAGCAGCTCGTCCGGGGCCTACGAGCAGTACTTC | CASSSSGAYEQYF
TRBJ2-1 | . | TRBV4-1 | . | TGCGCCAGCAGCCAAACCACCCAGAACAGTCTCTACAATGAGCAGTTCTTC | CASSQTTQNSLYNEQFF
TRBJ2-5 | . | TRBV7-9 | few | TGTGCCAGCAGCTTAGCCCCCGGACAGCAAGAGACCCAGTACTTC | CASSLAPGQQETQYF
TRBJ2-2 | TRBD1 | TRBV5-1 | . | TGCGCCAGCAGCTCGACAGGGGAGAACACCGGGGAGCTGTTTTTT | CASSSTGENTGELFF
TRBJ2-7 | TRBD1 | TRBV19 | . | TGTGCCAGTAGTGTCCAGGGGGCCGGGTACGAGCAGTACTTC | CASSVQGAGYEQYF